The next 8 T cell receptor beta chains were all read from a single sample in a study of a mutant IDH1 vaccine in newly diagnosed glioma. No antigen has been assigned to these receptors. Time point given: week 35, safety follow-up. The vaccine gave 300 ug of a 20-mer mutant IDH1 peptide subcutaneously per dose. This table comes from immunoSEQ multiplex PCR, and its TCRdb copy is limited to in-frame clones, with some not included. This sample yields roughly 68,000 clones, of which roughly 68% are seen a single time; roughly 4.3% belongs to the top ten. The sequencing here drew on PBMCs, taken from a glioma patient whose treatment included an IDH1 peptide vaccine. All receptors come from a man between 45 and 60 years old with glioma.

This clone turned up a few times. The chain employs TRBV5-6 and TRBJ1-1, with 7 bases aligning to TRBD1. This CDR3 contains 16 residues. V was clipped by 2 bases and J by 2 bases; unmatched bases: 9. CDR1 and CDR2 (germline): SGHDT, YYEEEE. The CDR3: CASSFVRDRLNTEAFF. The DNA of the CDR3 is TGTGCCAGCAGCTTCGTCAGGGACAGATTAAACACTGAAGCTTTCTTT.

The chain uses TRBV10-3 and TRBJ1-5; D ambiguous. V was trimmed by 6 bases and J by 4 bases, leaving 13 bases between them. The CDR3 consists of 14 residues. Germline V gene lookup returns CDR1 ENHRY and CDR2 SYGVKD. CDR3 in amino acids: CAISPERVNQPQHF. The CDR3 bases are TGTGCCATCAGCCCCGAGAGGGTTAATCAGCCCCAGCATTTT.

This chain joins TRBV9 and TRBJ1-3; TRBD1 might be the D (5 bases). V shed 0 bases and J shed 1 base, with 8 bases lying between them. The CDR3 is made up of 15 amino acids. Germline V gene data show CDR1 as SGDLS and CDR2 as YYNGEE. Here the CDR3 reads CASSVAGESGNTIYF. CDR3 DNA sequence: TGTGCCAGCAGCGTAGCGGGGGAATCTGGAAACACCATATATTTT.

Worth noting for this clone: The same CDR3 can be traced to other DNA sequences in this sample. The chain has TRBV2 and TRBJ2-5; 11 bases map to TRBD1. The CDR3 runs 14 residues. From germline, CDR1 is SNHLY and CDR2 FYNNEI. The V and J ends lost 6 bases and 5 bases, in that order; junction bases with no gene match: 5. The CDR3 loop reads CASRRTGGGETQYF. In DNA form, the CDR3 reads TGTGCCAGCAGACGGACAGGGGGCGGGGAGACCCAGTACTTC.

The rearrangement links TRBV27 to TRBJ1-5; D gene uncertain. The V end was cut by 6 bases, the J end by 3 bases, with 9 bases between. Germline V gene lookup returns CDR1 MNHEY and CDR2 SMNVEV (reference sequence). The CDR3 is 13 amino acids. The CDR3 here is CASRLGYNQPQHF. In DNA, the CDR3 is TGTGCCAGCAGGCTGGGGTACAATCAGCCCCAGCATTTT.

This clone was seen just once. This rearrangement joins TRBV2 to TRBJ1-4, with D tentatively TRBD1 (5 bases). This CDR3 has 15 residues. CDR1 is SNHLY, CDR2 FYNNEI, per germline. V lost 6 bases and J 8 bases, leaving 19 bases between the germline ends. CDR3 region: CASRGGSRDIEKLFF. CDR3 nucleotide sequence: TGTGCCAGCAGGGGGGGGTCACGGGATATCGAAAAACTGTTTTTT.

This chain uses TRBV7-6 with TRBJ1-1, with 7 bases lining up with TRBD1. Per the germline V gene, CDR1 is SGHVS and CDR2 is FNYEAQ. The length of the CDR3 is 13 residues. J was trimmed by 4 bases and V by 4 bases; bases with no gene match: 3. The CDR3 sequence is CASSSRGPTEAFF. As DNA, the CDR3 is TGTGCCAGCAGCTCGAGGGGGCCCACTGAAGCTTTCTTT.

This rearrangement joins TRBV27 to TRBJ1-5, with TRBD1 identical over 9 bases. V trimming: 0 bases; J trimming: 6 bases; junction bases outside the gene matches: 6. Germline lookup yields CDR1 MNHEY and CDR2 SMNVEV (reference sequence). CDR3 length: 16 residues. CDR3 bases: TGTGCCAGCAGTTTATCGGGGACAGGGAGAGTTCAGCCCCAGCATTTT. Protein product: CASSLSGTGRVQPQHF.